Below, one TCR beta chain is given with its context. Its antigen is unidentified. The CDR3 sequence is 18 residues long. The V segment lost 0 bases and the J segment 1 base; nucleotides outside the gene matches: 7. Germline V gene lookup returns CDR1 SGHAT and CDR2 FQNNGV. This sample stems from a study of molecular identifiers for immune sequencing clone quantification. Looking at the study overall: RNA, taken in replicates from 20,000 or 100,000 naive CD8 cells, was split five ways, with four sequenced. Whole-study findings and limits: Because of identical TCR molecules sharing a barcode, sizes of highly expanded clones could be underestimated. Over 99% of effector molecules, yet under 1% of naive-cell molecules, were held by clones above 20 RNA copies.

Isolation of naive CD8 T cells was achieved by sorting on a CD8+CD4-CCR7+CD45RA+ phenotype. TCRdb recomputed calls from the PCR reads with MiXCR, one row per CDR3 protein. The repertoire has some 590,000 distinct CDR3 sequences, about 25% of them found once; the top ten carry about 0.78%. The V and J genes are TRBV11-2 and TRBJ2-3, with 10 bases that match TRBD2. The sequenced sample consisted of naive CD8+ T cells from blood, with Jurkat cell RNA spiked in. Regarding subset: FACS-sorted CD8+CD4-CCR7+CD45RA+ naive T cells. The sequence was collected from a human donor in good health. Some libraries in this study had Jurkat cell RNA spiked in. Here the CDR3 reads CASSLDGGLAMGTDTQYF. In DNA, the CDR3 is TGTGCCAGCAGCTTAGATGGGGGACTAGCGATGGGCACAGATACGCAGTATTTT.